These T cell receptor beta chains were read from a single sample in a study of T cells in localized non-small cell lung cancer. TCRdb's table, derived via immunoSEQ multiplex PCR, lists solely in-frame clones and lacks some. The data contain tens of thousands of clones, around 90% of them singletons. The input for sequencing was peripheral blood, taken before any cancer treatment. The receptors come from a man aged 40 to 70 with stage I lung adenocarcinoma. CDR3s leave out the opening cysteine and the closing phenylalanine or tryptophan.

cdr3_aa	v_call	j_call
ASSMGTGALLNTEAF	TRBV19	TRBJ1-1
ASSPREGTATQY	TRBV18	TRBJ2-5
ASKYGRNTEAF	TRBV2	TRBJ1-1
ASSRTGANMGQPQH	TRBV19	TRBJ1-5
ASTLDRVWSEQF	TRBV6-1	TRBJ2-1
ASSEGETVKNIQY	TRBV10-1	TRBJ2-4
ASSLGSGGAIGTQY	TRBV13	TRBJ2-5
AISSGKGSTDTQY	TRBV10-3	TRBJ2-3
ASSEGQGLDTEAF	TRBV6-1	TRBJ1-1
ASSSIRGTGAEAF	TRBV7-2	TRBJ1-1
ASRDSPTDTGELF	TRBV5-1	TRBJ2-2